This T cell receptor (beta chain) was identified in a study of graft-versus-host responses after intestinal transplantation. Study-wide context: Recipients underwent multivisceral, liver-intestinal, or isolated intestinal transplants. The whole recipient group had anti-thymocyte globulin induction followed by tacrolimus and steroids for roughly three years. Overall study results and limits: Early post-transplant HvG declines tracked with peak circulating GvH clone levels. Recipient marrow harbored GvH clones, some of which surfaced first in ileum or blood.

TCRdb keeps only in-frame clones here, not all; method: immunoSEQ multiplex PCR. Among under 130,000 clones listed, 93% were seen once. CDR1 is MGHRA, CDR2 YSYEKL, per germline. The CDR3 length is 14 residues. V gave up 0 bases and J gave up 4 bases; unmatched junction bases: 3. Of note for this clone: Its matching antigen is unknown.

The chain employs TRBV4-1 and TRBJ2-7; TRBD1 matches 7 bases. The TCR was taken from a human donor who received an intestinal transplant. The sample here was unstimulated CD8+ T cells sorted from spleen or lymph node cells, taken before intestinal transplant. CDR3 coding DNA: TGCGCCAGCAGCCAAGACGAACAGGGGTACGAGCAGTACTTC. This sequence encodes CASSQDEQGYEQYF.